This T cell receptor (beta chain) was documented in a study of T cells after yellow fever vaccination. Study observations and caveats: Clonotypes shared by both compartments, CD4 and CD8, made up a small share. Abundant clonotypes from the bulk population could have been carried over as contaminants into FACS-sorted repertoires. The secondary response was weaker but peaked faster, day 5 versus 15.

Conversion of TCR transcripts into cDNA relied on 5'RACE template switching, which added a universal primer site and UMIs. TCRdb analysed the 5' RACE reads with MiXCR anew, one entry per CDR3 protein. The table lists about 580,000 distinct CDR3 sequences, 17% of them singletons. As regards this clonotype: No antigen is known for it.

In germline, CDR1 is MNHEY, CDR2 SVGAGI. This CDR3 has 18 amino acids. After removal of 0 bases from V and 1 base from J, the junction contained 10 bases not matched to a gene. This material consisted of PBMCs, taken 5 to 6 days after the first yellow fever vaccination. The receptor was isolated from a man between 18 and 29 years old who received the YFV17D yellow fever vaccine. The rearrangement links TRBV6-5 to TRBJ2-3; 7 nucleotides agree with TRBD1. The CDR3 DNA follows: TGTGCCAGCAGTTACTCGCCGCCAGGGGGATTGGGCACAGATACGCAGTATTTT. Its protein is CASSYSPPGGLGTDTQYF.